This passage covers 9 T cell receptor beta chains from one sample sequenced in a study of regulatory T cells in long-lasting Graves disease (dated by TCRdb to the early 2020s). Library creation used multiplex PCR. TCRdb lists the instrument as Illumina HiSeq 4000. TCR beta libraries were built with iRepertoire HTBI primers and Arm-PCR amplification of CDR3 regions. The raw public data were reprocessed by TCRdb itself: fastp quality trimming at Q25, MiXCR clonotype calling, in-frame beta chains only. Each CDR3 protein gets just one entry, which takes the most common genes and DNA from the rows behind it. In all, the sample holds about 500,000 distinct CDR3 sequences, and roughly 16% of those were seen once. The top ten clones comprise 12% of the sample. According to the study, the label for this sample's time point signals: newly diagnosed GD, antithyroid drugs for less than 3 months. For both TCR sequencing and RNA sequencing, RNA was extracted from PBMCs in TRIzol.

The sample was also reused in another study, on T cells in Graves' hyperthyroidism and ophthalmopathy.

Sequencing used peripheral blood mononuclear cells (PBMCs), obtained at new diagnosis, from a patient treated with antithyroid drugs. The source is a man in his forties or fifties with Graves disease. Donor details come from another sample of the same person, matched by shared clones.

The chain recombines TRBV12-5 with TRBJ1-5, with D possibly being TRBD1 (5 bases). V was trimmed by 2 bases and J by 11 bases, leaving 13 bases between them. CDR1 and CDR2 (germline): LGHNT, FRNRAP. This CDR3 has 13 residues. CDR3 nucleotide sequence: TGTGCTAGTGGTTTGATGGACACATCGGCCCAGCATTTT. Translating gives CASGLMDTSAQHF. Complete variable domain (other parts from reference TRBV12-5 and TRBJ1-5): DARVTQTPRHKVTEMGQEVTMRCQPILGHNTVFWYRQTMMQGLELLAYFRNRAPLDDSGMPKDRFSAEMPDATLATLKIQPSEPRDSAVYFCASGLMDTSAQHFGDGTRLSIL.

The chain links TRBV4-2 to TRBJ2-7; D unclear. Germline assignment: CDR1 LGHNA and CDR2 YNFKEQ. The CDR3 totals 14 residues. V lost 5 bases, J lost 0 bases, and 11 bases lay in between. The CDR3 coding sequence is TGTGCCAGCAGCTCGGATGGGAACTCCTACGAGCAGTACTTC. Translating it yields CASSSDGNSYEQYF.

This clonotype was seen only a few times. V usage is TRBV29-1 and J usage is TRBJ2-1; weak D call: TRBD1 (5 bases). Germline CDR1 SQVTM, CDR2 ANQGSEA. CDR3 length: 12 residues. Trimming took off 4 bases at V and 3 bases at J, with 7 bases between the two ends. In DNA form, the CDR3 reads TGCAGCGTTGGCAGGGTCTACAATGAGCAGTTCTTC. Translating it yields CSVGRVYNEQFF.

This clonotype has a handful of counts. The rearrangement joins TRBV29-1 to TRBJ2-1; D is perhaps TRBD2 (6 bases). CDR3 size: 15 residues. The ends were cut back, 2 bases at V and 3 bases at J, with 14 bases in the middle. Germline V gives CDR1 SQVTM, CDR2 ANQGSEA. The CDR3 coding sequence is TGCAGCGTTGAACGGCTAGCGCAATACTACAATGAGCAGTTCTTC. Encoded protein: CSVERLAQYYNEQFF.

This clonotype was picked up many times. The rearrangement joins TRBV28 to TRBJ1-1; D not resolved. The CDR3 is 15 amino acids. Trimming pared 7 bases from V and 2 bases from J, leaving 17 bases between. In germline, CDR1 is MDHEN, CDR2 SYDVKM. CDR3 loop: CASKPVGRVNTEAFF. For the CDR3, the DNA is TGTGCCAGCAAACCGGTAGGGAGGGTCAACACTGAAGCTTTCTTT.

This clonotype showed up many times. The CDR3: CASSKGLAGDTQYF. In DNA form, the CDR3 reads TGTGCCAGCAGCAAGGGACTAGCGGGAGATACGCAGTATTTT. The V and J genes are TRBV2 and TRBJ2-3, with 12 bases that match TRBD2. The V gene end was trimmed by 6 bases and the J gene end by 5 bases; junction bases not matched to a gene: 3. Germline V CDR1 and CDR2: SNHLY, FYNNEI. The CDR3 sequence is 14 residues long. Full variable domain (remainder filled in from reference TRBV2 and TRBJ2-3): EPEVTQTPSHQVTQMGQEVILRCVPISNHLYFYWYRQILGQKVEFLVSFYNNEISEKSEIFDDQFSVERPDGSNFTLKIRSTKLEDSAMYFCASSKGLAGDTQYFGPGTRLTVL.

This clonotype was counted only a few times. A much larger clone sits a single nucleotide away, making a read error possible. The chain combines TRBV20-1 with TRBJ2-3; D gene unclear. TRBJ1-5 matches the DNA end more closely, so the J call is doubtful. This CDR3 is built from 12 residues. In germline, CDR1 is DFQATT, CDR2 SNEGSKA (reference sequence). The CDR3 sequence: CSASPSTDTQHF. The CDR3 DNA reads TGCAGTGCATCCCCCAGCACAGATACGCAGCATTTT.

This clonotype was recorded many times. J is TRBJ2-1 and V is TRBV20-1; TRBD2 matches 8 bases. After removal of 0 bases from V and 6 bases from J, the junction contained 16 bases not matched to a gene. The CDR3 totals 18 residues. Germline CDR1 DFQATT, CDR2 SNEGSKA (reference sequence). CDR3 DNA: TGCAGTGCTAGAGATCTGCGGGGCGGGAGGCTCTCCGGCAATGAGCAGTTCTTC. This sequence encodes CSARDLRGGRLSGNEQFF.

In this sample, this clonotype turned up a few times. The chain carries TRBV20-1 and TRBJ1-6; D is unresolved. Trimming removed 2 bases from V and 9 bases from J, with 17 bases in between. The germline gives CDR1 DFQATT, CDR2 SNEGSKA (reference sequence). CDR3 size: 15 residues. The CDR3 reads CSARTGPSITSPLHF. CDR3 in DNA: TGCAGTGCTAGAACCGGCCCTAGCATCACTTCACCCCTCCACTTT.